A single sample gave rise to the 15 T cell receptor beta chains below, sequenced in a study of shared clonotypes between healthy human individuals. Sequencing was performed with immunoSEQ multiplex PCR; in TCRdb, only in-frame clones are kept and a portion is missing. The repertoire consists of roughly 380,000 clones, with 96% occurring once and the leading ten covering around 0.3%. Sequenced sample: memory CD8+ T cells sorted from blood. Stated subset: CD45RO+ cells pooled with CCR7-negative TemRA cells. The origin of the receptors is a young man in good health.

CDR3 in DNA: TGTGCCAGCAGCTTAGCTGCTAGCGGAGATACGCAGTATTTT. Translation: CASSLAASGDTQYF. The gene calls are TRBV7-6 and TRBJ2-3; 7 bases agree with TRBD2. Germline-derived CDR1 and CDR2 are SGHVS and FNYEAQ. The CDR3 extends over 14 amino acids. The J segment lost 5 bases and the V segment lost 0 bases, leaving 2 bases of the junction unmatched.

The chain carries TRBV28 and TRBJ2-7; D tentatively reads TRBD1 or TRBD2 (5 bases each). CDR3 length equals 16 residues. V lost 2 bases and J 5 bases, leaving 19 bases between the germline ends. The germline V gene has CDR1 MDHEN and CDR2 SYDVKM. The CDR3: CASSLLYGAGQHEQYF. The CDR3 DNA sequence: TGTGCCAGCAGTTTACTATACGGGGCAGGGCAACACGAGCAGTACTTC.

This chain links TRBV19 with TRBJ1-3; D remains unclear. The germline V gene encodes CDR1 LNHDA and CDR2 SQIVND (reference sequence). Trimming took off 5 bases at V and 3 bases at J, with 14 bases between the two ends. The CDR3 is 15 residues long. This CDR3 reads CASSSLVGYGNTIYF. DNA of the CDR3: TGTGCCAGTAGTTCCCTTGTGGGTTATGGAAACACCATATATTTT.

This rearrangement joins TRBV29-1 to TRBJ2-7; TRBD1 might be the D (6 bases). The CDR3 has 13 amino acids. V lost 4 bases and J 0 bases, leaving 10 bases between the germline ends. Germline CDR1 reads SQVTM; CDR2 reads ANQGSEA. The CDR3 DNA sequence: TGCAGCGTTGTGACGGACAGCTCCTACGAGCAGTACTTC. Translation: CSVVTDSSYEQYF.

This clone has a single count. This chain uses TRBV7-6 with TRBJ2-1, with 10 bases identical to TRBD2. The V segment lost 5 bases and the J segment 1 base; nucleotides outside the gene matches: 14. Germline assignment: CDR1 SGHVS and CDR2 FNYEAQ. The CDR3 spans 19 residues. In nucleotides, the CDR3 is TGTGCCAGCAGCCCAACCCTGGGCGTAGCGGGAGGTTCCTACAATGAGCAGTTCTTC. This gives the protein CASSPTLGVAGGSYNEQFF.

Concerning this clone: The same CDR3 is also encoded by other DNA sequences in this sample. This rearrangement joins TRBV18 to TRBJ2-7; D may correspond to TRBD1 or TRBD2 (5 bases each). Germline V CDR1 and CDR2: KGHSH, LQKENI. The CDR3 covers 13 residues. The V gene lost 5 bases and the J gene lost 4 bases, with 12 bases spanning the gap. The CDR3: CASSTGTAYEQYF. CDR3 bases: TGTGCCAGCTCAACGGGGACGGCATACGAGCAGTACTTC. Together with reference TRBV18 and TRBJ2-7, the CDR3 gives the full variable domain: NAGVMQNPRHLVRRRGQEARLRCSPMKGHSHVYWYRQLPEEGLKFMVYLQKENIIDESGMPKERFSAEFPKEGPSILRIQQVVRGDSAAYFCASSTGTAYEQYFGPGTRLTVT.

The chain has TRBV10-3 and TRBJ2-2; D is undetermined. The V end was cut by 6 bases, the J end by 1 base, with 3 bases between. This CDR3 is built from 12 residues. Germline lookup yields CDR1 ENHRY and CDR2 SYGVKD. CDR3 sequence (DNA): TGTGCCATCAGACAGAACACCGGGGAGCTGTTTTTT. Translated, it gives CAIRQNTGELFF.

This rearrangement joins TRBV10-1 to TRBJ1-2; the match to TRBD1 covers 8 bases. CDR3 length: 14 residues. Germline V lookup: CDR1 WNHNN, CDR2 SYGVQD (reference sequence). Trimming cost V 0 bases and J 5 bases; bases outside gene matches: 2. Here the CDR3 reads CASSESNRGYGYTF. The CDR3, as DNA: TGCGCCAGCAGTGAGTCGAACAGGGGGTATGGCTACACCTTC.

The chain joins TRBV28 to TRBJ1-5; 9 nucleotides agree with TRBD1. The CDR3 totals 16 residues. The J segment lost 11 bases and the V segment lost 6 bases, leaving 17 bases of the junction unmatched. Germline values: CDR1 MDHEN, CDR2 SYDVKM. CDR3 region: CASSQPWTGAGWTQHF. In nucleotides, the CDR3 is TGTGCCAGCAGCCAACCTTGGACAGGGGCGGGGTGGACCCAGCATTTT. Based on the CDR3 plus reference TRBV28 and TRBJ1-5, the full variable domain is DVKVTQSSRYLVKRTGEKVFLECVQDMDHENMFWYRQDPGLGLRLIYFSYDVKMKEKGDIPEGYSVSREKKERFSLILESASTNQTSMYLCASSQPWTGAGWTQHFGDGTRLSIL.

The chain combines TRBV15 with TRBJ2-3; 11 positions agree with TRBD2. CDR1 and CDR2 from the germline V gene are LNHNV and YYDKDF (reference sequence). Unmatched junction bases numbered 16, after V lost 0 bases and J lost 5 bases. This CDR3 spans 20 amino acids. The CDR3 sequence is CATSRDPHASGRMFEDTQYF. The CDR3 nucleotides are TGTGCCACCAGCAGAGATCCCCACGCTAGCGGGAGGATGTTTGAAGATACGCAGTATTTT.

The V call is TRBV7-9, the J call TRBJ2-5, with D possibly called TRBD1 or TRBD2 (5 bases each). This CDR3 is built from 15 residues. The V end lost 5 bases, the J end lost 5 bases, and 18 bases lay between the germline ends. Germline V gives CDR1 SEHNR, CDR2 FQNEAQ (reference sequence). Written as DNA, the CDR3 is TGTGCCAGCAGCGCATCTAGGGGAGCGTGGGAGACCCAGTACTTC. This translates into CASSASRGAWETQYF.

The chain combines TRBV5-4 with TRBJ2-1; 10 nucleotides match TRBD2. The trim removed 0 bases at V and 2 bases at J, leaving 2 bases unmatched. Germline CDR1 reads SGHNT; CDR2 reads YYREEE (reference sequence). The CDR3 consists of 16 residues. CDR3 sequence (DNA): TGTGCCAGCAGCTTGGACCTAGCGGGAGCCTACAATGAGCAGTTCTTC. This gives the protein CASSLDLAGAYNEQFF.

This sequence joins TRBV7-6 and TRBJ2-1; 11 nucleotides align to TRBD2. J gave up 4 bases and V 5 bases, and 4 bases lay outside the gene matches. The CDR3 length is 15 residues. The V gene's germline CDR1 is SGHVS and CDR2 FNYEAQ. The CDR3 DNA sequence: TGTGCCAGCAGCCCCGGACTAGCGGGTTACAATGAGCAGTTCTTC. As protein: CASSPGLAGYNEQFF.

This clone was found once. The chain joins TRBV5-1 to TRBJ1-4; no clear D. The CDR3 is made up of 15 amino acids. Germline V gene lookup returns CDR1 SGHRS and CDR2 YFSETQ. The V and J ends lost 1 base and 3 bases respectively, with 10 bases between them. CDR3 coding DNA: TGCGCCAGCAGCTTGAGTGGGGTGGCTAATGAAAAACTGTTTTTT. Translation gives CASSLSGVANEKLFF.

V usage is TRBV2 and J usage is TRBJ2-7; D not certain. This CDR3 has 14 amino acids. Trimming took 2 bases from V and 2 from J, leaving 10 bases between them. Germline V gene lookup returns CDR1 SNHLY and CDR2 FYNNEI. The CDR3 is CASSEQRSPYEQYF. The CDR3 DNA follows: TGTGCCAGCAGTGAACAGCGATCCCCCTACGAGCAGTACTTC.